The present T cell receptor (beta chain) was sequenced within a study of OX40 agonist ivuxolimab in advanced cancers. Broader study findings: Some of the nonresponding patients also showed low levels of normalized T-cell clonal expansion.

Patients who had autoimmune disease history or got systemic immunosuppression were left out. Sequenced by immunoSEQ multiplex PCR; TCRdb stores in-frame clones only, minus some. The data contain some 66,000 clones, about four fifths of them singletons. Comments on this clone: What it recognizes is unknown.

The source was CD4+ or CD8+ T cells sorted from blood, collected in a trial of the OX40 agonist ivuxolimab. The sequence derives from an adult with an advanced solid tumor such as melanoma, head and neck, liver or kidney cancer.

The CDR3 here is CASTPGGNEKLFF. The CDR3 region has the DNA TGTGCCAGCACTCCCGGGGGTAATGAAAAACTGTTTTTT. This chain uses TRBV6-5 with TRBJ1-4; the D gene is possibly TRBD1 (5 bases). Germline CDR1 MNHEY, CDR2 SVGAGI. This CDR3 contains 13 residues. Trimming removed 7 bases from V and 4 bases from J, with 10 bases in between.